The clone carrying this T cell receptor (beta chain) was recorded many times. Its specificity is unknown. CDR3 length: 14 residues. The V end lost 4 bases, the J end lost 2 bases, and 8 bases lay between the germline ends. Unique molecular identifiers were built into the TCRbeta library. TCRdb recomputed calls from the PCR reads with MiXCR, one row per CDR3 protein. The sample lists about 190,000 distinct CDR3 sequences; 11% were seen once. This sample is drawn from a study of T-cell reconstitution after alpha-beta-depleted transplantation in children. Study-wide results and caveats: Some patients showed high day-60 TCRbeta diversity, which derived from surviving recipient T cells and thymic progenitors. T-cell counts and diversity at one year following transplant were attributed mainly to newly produced T cells.

This TCR came from a boy aged 2 to 10 with acute myeloid leukemia, due to receive a stem cell transplant. The sequencing here drew on PBMCs, taken before TCRalphabeta/CD19-depleted stem cell transplant. The rearrangement links TRBV12-3 or TRBV12-4 to TRBJ2-2; the D gene is possibly TRBD1 (5 bases). CDR3 amino acids: CASSSDTNTGELFF. The CDR3 nucleotides are TGTGCCAGCAGTTCGGACACAAACACCGGGGAGCTGTTTTTT.